The clone carrying this TCR beta chain has more than one count but fewer than ten. This entry comes from a study of T cells after yellow fever vaccination. TCRdb used MiXCR to reprocess the 5' RACE reads, holding one entry per CDR3 protein. The sample holds 300,000 to 400,000 distinct CDR3 sequences, about 9.5% seen once. The source was PBMCs, collected on the day of the first yellow fever vaccination. The origin of this receptor is a young man who received the YFV17D yellow fever vaccine.

As DNA, the CDR3 is TGTGCCAGCAGTGAAGAGACAGTAAATTCACCCCTCCACTTT. This sequence encodes CASSEETVNSPLHF. The gene calls are TRBV2 and TRBJ1-6; D may be TRBD1 (5 bases). Per the germline V gene, CDR1 is SNHLY and CDR2 is FYNNEI. V lost 1 base and J 7 bases, leaving 8 bases between the germline ends. The CDR3 has 14 residues.